Sequencing of this T cell receptor beta chain was carried out in a study of molecular identifiers for immune sequencing clone quantification. V was cut by 6 bases and J by 8 bases, with 16 bases left in between. In germline, CDR1 is MNHEY, CDR2 SVGEGT. The CDR3 runs 13 residues. TCRdb re-derived calls from the PCR reads in MiXCR, one entry per CDR3 protein. The repertoire includes 300,000 to 400,000 distinct CDR3 sequences, over 20% of them detected once, and approximately 0.8% sits in the top ten. In this sample, this clonotype turned up many times. The clonotype originates from a human donor in good health. Some libraries in this study had Jurkat cell RNA spiked in. V usage is TRBV6-2 or TRBV6-3 and J usage is TRBJ1-1; D unclear. The sequencing input was naive CD8+ T cells from blood, with Jurkat cell RNA spiked in. The subset is: FACS-sorted CD8+CD4-CCR7+CD45RA+ naive T cells. The DNA for the CDR3 is TGTGCCAGCAGCACATACTGGCCCTTAGAAGCTTTCTTT. It translates to CASSTYWPLEAFF.